Listed below are T cell receptor beta chains from one sample, sequenced in a study of radiotherapy plus CTLA-4 blockade in lung cancer. The assay was immunoSEQ multiplex PCR, and TCRdb's table has in-frame clones only and misses some. The sample holds about 49,000 clones; approximately 84% are singletons and the top ten take 25% to 30%. This material consisted of peripheral blood, taken from a patient treated with radiotherapy plus ipilimumab. These receptors all come from a human donor with non-small cell lung cancer whose response to radiotherapy plus ipilimumab could not be evaluated. Each CDR3 is given with its conserved first and last residue. A D gene is named only where the DNA matches it firmly.

v_call	d_call	j_call	cdr3_aa	cdr3_nt
TRBV28	.	TRBJ1-5	CASSPDGGWGGGLSQPQHF	TGTGCCAGCAGTCCCGATGGTGGGTGGGGTGGGGGGTTAAGTCAGCCCCAGCATTTT
TRBV29-1	TRBD2	TRBJ2-1	CSVGGSPFSYNEQFF	TGCAGCGTTGGCGGGAGTCCCTTCTCCTACAATGAGCAGTTCTTC
TRBV5-4	TRBD1	TRBJ1-2	CASSLRTGGQGGYTF	TGTGCCAGCAGCCTTAGGACAGGGGGACAGGGTGGCTACACCTTC
TRBV6-5	TRBD2	TRBJ2-1	CASHPGTSLNNEQFF	TGTGCCAGCCATCCCGGGACTAGCCTAAACAATGAGCAGTTCTTC
TRBV28	.	TRBJ1-1	CASQRSHPVWPEAFF	TGTGCCTCTCAACGCTCACACCCCGTTTGGCCTGAAGCTTTCTTT
TRBV7-9	.	TRBJ2-1	CASSLQQGYDEQFF	TGTGCCAGCAGCTTACAACAGGGTTACGATGAGCAGTTCTTC
TRBV28	TRBD1	TRBJ2-1	CASSPSGTGGNEQFF	TGTGCCAGCAGTCCCTCCGGGACAGGGGGCAATGAGCAGTTCTTC
TRBV28	.	TRBJ2-7	CASSFGDSPYEQYF	TGTGCCAGCAGTTTTGGAGACAGCCCCTACGAGCAGTACTTC
TRBV15	TRBD2	TRBJ2-5	CATSREPGGWETQYF	TGTGCCACCAGCAGAGAGCCGGGAGGGTGGGAGACCCAGTACTTC
TRBV6-1	TRBD1	TRBJ2-7	CASSEGTGYYEQYF	TGTGCCAGCAGTGAAGGGACAGGTTATTACGAGCAGTACTTC
TRBV7-2	TRBD1	TRBJ1-2	CASSVGRQGSGGYTF	TGTGCCAGCAGCGTTGGTCGACAGGGCTCGGGGGGCTACACCTTC
TRBV7-3	TRBD2	TRBJ2-1	CASSPRDGAGGQFF	TGTGCCAGCAGCCCCCGCGATGGGGCGGGAGGGCAGTTCTTC
TRBV27	.	TRBJ2-4	CASGQWAKNIQYF	TGTGCCAGCGGACAGTGGGCAAAAAACATTCAGTACTTC
TRBV11-3	.	TRBJ2-3	CASSQRRGGPEVDTQYF	TGTGCCAGCAGCCAACGAAGGGGGGGTCCTGAAGTCGATACGCAGTATTTT
TRBV7-2	.	TRBJ2-3	CASSARTATDTQYF	TGTGCCAGCAGCGCCCGGACAGCCACAGATACGCAGTATTTT
TRBV10-3	TRBD1	TRBJ1-5	CAARSGTGEGNQPQHF	TGTGCCGCACGTTCCGGGACAGGGGAGGGCAATCAGCCCCAGCATTTT